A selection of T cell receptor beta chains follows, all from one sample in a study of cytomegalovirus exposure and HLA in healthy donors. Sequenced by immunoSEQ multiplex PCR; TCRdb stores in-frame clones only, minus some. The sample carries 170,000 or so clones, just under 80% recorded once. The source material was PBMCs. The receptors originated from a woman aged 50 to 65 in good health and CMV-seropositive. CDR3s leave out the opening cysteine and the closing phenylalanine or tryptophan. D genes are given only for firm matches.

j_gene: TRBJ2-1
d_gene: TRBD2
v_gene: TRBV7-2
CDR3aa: ASSLLAGVVNEQF

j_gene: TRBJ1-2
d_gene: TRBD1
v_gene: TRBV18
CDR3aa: ASSPDRDPYGYT

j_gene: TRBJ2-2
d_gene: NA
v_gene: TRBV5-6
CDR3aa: ASSLDRTKGELF

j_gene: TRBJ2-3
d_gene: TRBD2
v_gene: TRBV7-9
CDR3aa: ASSLGSSGDTDTQY

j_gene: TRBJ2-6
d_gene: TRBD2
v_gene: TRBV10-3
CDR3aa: AISPGGSGANVLT

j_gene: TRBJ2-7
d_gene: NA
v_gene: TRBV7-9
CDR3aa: ASSLMGAQGEQY

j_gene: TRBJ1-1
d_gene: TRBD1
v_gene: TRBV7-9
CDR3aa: ASSTRDRVNTEAF

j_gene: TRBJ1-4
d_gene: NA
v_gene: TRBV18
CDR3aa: ASSPETNEKLF

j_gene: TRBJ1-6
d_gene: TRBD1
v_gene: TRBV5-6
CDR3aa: ASSSQGASYNSPLH

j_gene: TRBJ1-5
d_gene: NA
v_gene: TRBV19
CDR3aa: ASSPADRGGNQPQH

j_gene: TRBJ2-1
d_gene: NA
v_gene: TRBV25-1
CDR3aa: ASSETGRYNEQF

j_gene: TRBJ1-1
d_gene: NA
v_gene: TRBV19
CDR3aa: ASSIGGENTEAF

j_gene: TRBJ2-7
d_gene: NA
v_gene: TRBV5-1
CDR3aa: ASSLGAQGGYEQY

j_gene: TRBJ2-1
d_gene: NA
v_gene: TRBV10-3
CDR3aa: AIGSGTNYNEQF

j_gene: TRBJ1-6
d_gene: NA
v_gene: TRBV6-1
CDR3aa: ASSETGNSPLH

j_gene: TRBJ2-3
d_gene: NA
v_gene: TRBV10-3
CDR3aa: AIRTYRAVTQY

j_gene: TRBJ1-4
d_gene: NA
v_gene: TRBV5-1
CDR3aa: ASSLQLSNEKLF

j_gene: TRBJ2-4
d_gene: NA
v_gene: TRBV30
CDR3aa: AWSSLSAKNIQY

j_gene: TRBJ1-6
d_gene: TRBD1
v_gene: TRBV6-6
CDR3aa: ASSFGTGRNSPLH

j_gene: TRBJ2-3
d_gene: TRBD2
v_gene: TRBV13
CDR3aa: ASSLIALAGGTDTQY

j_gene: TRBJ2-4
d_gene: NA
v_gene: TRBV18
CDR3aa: ASSQNSRNIQY

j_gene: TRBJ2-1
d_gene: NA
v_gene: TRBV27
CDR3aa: ASSRGWEQF

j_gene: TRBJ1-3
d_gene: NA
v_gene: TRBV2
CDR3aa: ASSEGRGNSGNTIY

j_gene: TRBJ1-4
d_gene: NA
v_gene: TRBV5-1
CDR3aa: ASSLAGRTGEKLF

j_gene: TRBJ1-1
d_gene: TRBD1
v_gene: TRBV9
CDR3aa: ASSDTGGVMNTEAF

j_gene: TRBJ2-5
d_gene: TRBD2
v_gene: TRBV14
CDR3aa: ASSQVASGGAGTQY

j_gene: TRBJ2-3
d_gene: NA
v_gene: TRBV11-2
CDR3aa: ASSYAGNTDTQY

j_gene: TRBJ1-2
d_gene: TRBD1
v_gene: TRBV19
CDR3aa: ASSISGGTANYGYT

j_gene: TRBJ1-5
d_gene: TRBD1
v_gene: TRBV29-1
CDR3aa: SVKSGQGNNQPQH

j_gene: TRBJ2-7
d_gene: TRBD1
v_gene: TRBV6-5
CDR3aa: ASSLDRTYEQY

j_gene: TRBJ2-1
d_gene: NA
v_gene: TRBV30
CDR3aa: AWSVTRAYNEQF

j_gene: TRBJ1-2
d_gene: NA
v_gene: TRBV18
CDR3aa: ASSPPGREVNGYT

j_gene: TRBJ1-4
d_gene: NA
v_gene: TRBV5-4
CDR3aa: ASSLSTATNEKLF

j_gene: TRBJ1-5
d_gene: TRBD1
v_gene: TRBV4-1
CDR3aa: ASSQDPHRGRQPQH

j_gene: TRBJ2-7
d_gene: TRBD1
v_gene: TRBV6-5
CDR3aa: ASSYSRTGNEQY

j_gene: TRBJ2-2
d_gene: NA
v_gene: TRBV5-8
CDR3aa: ASSWKVWRVNTGELF

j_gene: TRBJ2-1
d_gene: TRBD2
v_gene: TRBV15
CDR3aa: ATSRGSRGGNNEQF

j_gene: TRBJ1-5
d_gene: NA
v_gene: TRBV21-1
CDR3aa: ASSPSRDRHGPQH

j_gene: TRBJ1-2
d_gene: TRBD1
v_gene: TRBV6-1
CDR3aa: ASSENPGQSYGYT

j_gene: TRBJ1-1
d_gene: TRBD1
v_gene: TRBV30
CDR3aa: AWRRKGQGNTEAF

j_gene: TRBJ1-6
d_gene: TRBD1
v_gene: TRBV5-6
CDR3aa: ASSLVGRGKSPLH

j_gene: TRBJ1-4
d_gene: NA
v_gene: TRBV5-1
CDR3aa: ASSLQSGDGEKLF

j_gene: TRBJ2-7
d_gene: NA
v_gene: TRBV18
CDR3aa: ASSDQGKDNEQY

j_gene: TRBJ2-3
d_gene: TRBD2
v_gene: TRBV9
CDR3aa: ASSVGLGLAGGHIDTQY

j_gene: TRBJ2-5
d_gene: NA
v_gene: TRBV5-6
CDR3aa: ASSLAAAKETQY

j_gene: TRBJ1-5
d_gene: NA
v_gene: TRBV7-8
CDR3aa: ASSATLNQPQH

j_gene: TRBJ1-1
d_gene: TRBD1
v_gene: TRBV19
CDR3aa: ASSFGTANTEAF

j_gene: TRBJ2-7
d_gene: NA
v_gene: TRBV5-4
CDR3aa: ASSLGAGGPFYEQY

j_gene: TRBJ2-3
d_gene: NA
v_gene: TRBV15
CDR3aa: ATNLRNGNTQY

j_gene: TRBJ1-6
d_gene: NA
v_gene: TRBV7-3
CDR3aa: ASSPRARGDNSPLH

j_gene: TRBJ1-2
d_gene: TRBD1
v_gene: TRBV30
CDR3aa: AWNRDRVSANYGYT

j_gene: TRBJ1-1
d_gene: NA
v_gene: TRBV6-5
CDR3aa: ASLRGTEAF

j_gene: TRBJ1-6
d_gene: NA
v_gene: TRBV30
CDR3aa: AWTQGGTYNSPLH

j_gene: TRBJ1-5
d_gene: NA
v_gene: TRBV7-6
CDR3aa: ASSENEGYQPQH

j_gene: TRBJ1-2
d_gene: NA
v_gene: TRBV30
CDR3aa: AWTGTNYGYT